These 3 T cell receptor beta chains were sequenced from one sample in a study of human T cells and chemical hapten exposure. Time point: patch test 3, about 24 weeks after DPC sensitization. Sample treatment: therapeutic diphenylcyclopropenone sensitization with weekly scalp DPC. Via MiXCR, TCRdb re-called the RACE reads, giving one row per CDR3 protein. The sample comprises 85,000 to 100,000 distinct CDR3 sequences, 27% of which are singletons, and 10% to 13% rests with the top ten. The sample in question was whole blood, obtained in connection with sensitization to the hapten diphenylcyclopropenone (DPC). The receptor source for this set is a man in his forties with alopecia areata. Some clones in this sample may be carry-over from other donors' samples.

The table lists this clonotype with a few counts. The chain links TRBV12-3 or TRBV12-4 to TRBJ2-3; TRBD2 agrees at 9 bases. The CDR3 has 17 residues. The junction had 13 bases not matched to a gene; V was cut back by 6 bases and J by 3 bases. CDR3 residues: CASRLRRTSEETDTQYF. CDR3 nucleotides: TGTGCCAGCAGACTCCGACGGACTAGCGAAGAGACAGATACGCAGTATTTT.

The J gene is TRBJ2-3, the V gene TRBV20-1; D uncertain. This CDR3 has 13 amino acids. The V gene lost 1 base and the J gene lost 1 base, with 6 bases spanning the gap. Germline CDR1 reads DFQATT; CDR2 reads SNEGSKA (reference sequence). The CDR3 bases are TGCAGTGCTAGAGGGGATGGCACAGATACGCAGTATTTT. Protein: CSARGDGTDTQYF.

V and J are TRBV10-3 and TRBJ2-7; D remains ambiguous. Between the trimmed V and J ends, which lost 11 bases and 3 bases, there was a span of 14 bases. This CDR3 comprises 12 residues. CDR1 and CDR2 (germline): ENHRY, SYGVKD. DNA of the CDR3: TGTGCCGTCAAGGAAAATAGCTACGAGCAGTACTTC. It encodes CAVKENSYEQYF.